These T cell receptor beta chains were read from a single sample in a study of cytomegalovirus exposure and HLA in healthy donors. Libraries were prepared by immunoSEQ multiplex PCR; TCRdb keeps only in-frame clonotypes and omits some of them. The data hold about 100,000 clones, with roughly four fifths observed a single time. The sequenced sample consisted of PBMCs. The receptors were gathered from a man aged 40-50 years in good health and CMV-seropositive. Each CDR3 is given with its conserved first and last residue. Fields, in order: V gene, D gene, J gene, clone size, CDR3 DNA, CDR3 protein. D genes are given only for firm matches. Clone size is shown for a subset of rows, as once, few, many or a class of expanded clone.

V gene: TRBV7-9
D gene: NA
J gene: TRBJ2-5
clone size: NA
CDR3 DNA: TGTGCCAGCAGCTTAGATTATGGAGGCGCCAGTGAGACCCAGTACTTC
CDR3 protein: CASSLDYGGASETQYF

V gene: TRBV5-1
D gene: TRBD2
J gene: TRBJ2-7
clone size: NA
CDR3 DNA: TGCGCCAGCAGCTTGACTAGCGGACCCTACGAGCAGTACTTC
CDR3 protein: CASSLTSGPYEQYF

V gene: TRBV11-2
D gene: NA
J gene: TRBJ2-2
clone size: few
CDR3 DNA: TGTGCCAGCAGCTTAGATCCGACCGGGGAGCTGTTTTTT
CDR3 protein: CASSLDPTGELFF

V gene: TRBV10-1
D gene: TRBD1
J gene: TRBJ2-2
clone size: NA
CDR3 DNA: TGCGCCAGCAGTGACCCAACAGGGGGCTACACCGGGGAGCTGTTTTTT
CDR3 protein: CASSDPTGGYTGELFF

V gene: TRBV30
D gene: NA
J gene: TRBJ2-7
clone size: NA
CDR3 DNA: TGTGCCTGGAGTGTACTAGGGCACCCGATGGAGCAGCAGTACTTC
CDR3 protein: CAWSVLGHPMEQQYF

V gene: TRBV19
D gene: TRBD1
J gene: TRBJ1-2
clone size: NA
CDR3 DNA: TGTGCCAGTAGTATTGGGACAGGGGACGGCTACACCTTC
CDR3 protein: CASSIGTGDGYTF

V gene: TRBV10-2
D gene: NA
J gene: TRBJ1-5
clone size: NA
CDR3 DNA: TGCGCCAGCGGTATGACAGAAAACAATCAGCCCCAGCATTTT
CDR3 protein: CASGMTENNQPQHF

V gene: TRBV27
D gene: TRBD1
J gene: TRBJ2-2
clone size: once
CDR3 DNA: TGTGCCAGCAGTCCCCAGGGGGCTAAGACCGGGGAGCTGTTTTTT
CDR3 protein: CASSPQGAKTGELFF

V gene: TRBV2
D gene: TRBD2
J gene: TRBJ2-3
clone size: NA
CDR3 DNA: TGTGCCAGCACCCCACTAGCGGGTGCCCCAGATACGCAGTATTTT
CDR3 protein: CASTPLAGAPDTQYF

V gene: TRBV15
D gene: TRBD2
J gene: TRBJ2-4
clone size: NA
CDR3 DNA: TGTGCCACCAGCAAGCTAGCGGGAGTGGGAGAAAACATTCAGTACTTC
CDR3 protein: CATSKLAGVGENIQYF

V gene: TRBV21-1
D gene: NA
J gene: TRBJ2-4
clone size: NA
CDR3 DNA: TGTGCTAGCCCCAAGGGAAAGCGGGGGCTGTGGGCCAAAAACATTCAGTACTTC
CDR3 protein: CASPKGKRGLWAKNIQYF

V gene: TRBV2
D gene: NA
J gene: TRBJ2-1
clone size: NA
CDR3 DNA: TGTGCCAGCAGGGGAATAGAGGGTGAGCAGTTCTTC
CDR3 protein: CASRGIEGEQFF

V gene: TRBV11-3
D gene: TRBD1
J gene: TRBJ2-5
clone size: NA
CDR3 DNA: TGTGCCAGCAGCTTAAGAGACGGGACAGGGGGCTTAGAGACCCAGTACTTC
CDR3 protein: CASSLRDGTGGLETQYF

V gene: TRBV5-1
D gene: TRBD1
J gene: TRBJ2-3
clone size: NA
CDR3 DNA: TGCGCCAGCAGCCGCCCGCTGGGGACAGGCGACGAGACGCAGTATTTT
CDR3 protein: CASSRPLGTGDETQYF

V gene: TRBV27
D gene: TRBD1
J gene: TRBJ2-2
clone size: NA
CDR3 DNA: TGTGCCAGCAGTCAACAGGGGGTGGCCGGGGAGCTGTTTTTT
CDR3 protein: CASSQQGVAGELFF

V gene: TRBV7-8
D gene: TRBD2
J gene: TRBJ2-4
clone size: few
CDR3 DNA: TGTGCCAGCAGCTTAGCAGCAGCAAGACTAGCCAAAAACAGTCAGTACTTC
CDR3 protein: CASSLAAARLAKNSQYF

V gene: TRBV14
D gene: NA
J gene: TRBJ1-1
clone size: NA
CDR3 DNA: TGTGCCAGCACCGGAGAGGGGGACACTGAAGCTTTCTTT
CDR3 protein: CASTGEGDTEAFF

V gene: TRBV28
D gene: NA
J gene: TRBJ1-6
clone size: NA
CDR3 DNA: TGTGCCAGCAGTTCTAAGTACGGGTTAGGCTCACCCCTCCACTTT
CDR3 protein: CASSSKYGLGSPLHF

V gene: TRBV6-5
D gene: TRBD1
J gene: TRBJ2-7
clone size: NA
CDR3 DNA: TGTGCCAGCAGTGAAACTCAGGGGGCTACCGAGCAGTACTTC
CDR3 protein: CASSETQGATEQYF

V gene: TRBV19
D gene: NA
J gene: TRBJ2-1
clone size: NA
CDR3 DNA: TGTGCCAGTAGTATAGGCGGGATTGAGCAGTTCTTC
CDR3 protein: CASSIGGIEQFF

V gene: TRBV5-6
D gene: NA
J gene: TRBJ1-1
clone size: NA
CDR3 DNA: TGTGCCAGCAGCTTGGGACAGGTAAACACTGAAGCTTTCTTT
CDR3 protein: CASSLGQVNTEAFF

V gene: TRBV6-5
D gene: TRBD1
J gene: TRBJ2-1
clone size: NA
CDR3 DNA: TGTGCCAGCAGTTCTCCGGGACAGGGGGCTTATGAGCAGTTCTTC
CDR3 protein: CASSSPGQGAYEQFF

V gene: TRBV11-2
D gene: NA
J gene: TRBJ1-6
clone size: NA
CDR3 DNA: TGTGCCAGCAGCTTAATGGTGGGCTTGGGCAATTCACCCCTCCACTTT
CDR3 protein: CASSLMVGLGNSPLHF

V gene: TRBV5-4
D gene: NA
J gene: TRBJ2-7
clone size: NA
CDR3 DNA: TGTGCCAGCAGCTTGGGTACAGTAACCTCCTACGAGCAGTACTTC
CDR3 protein: CASSLGTVTSYEQYF

V gene: TRBV18
D gene: NA
J gene: TRBJ2-3
clone size: once
CDR3 DNA: TGTGCCAGCTCACGTGAGGGGGGGCCGGCAGATACGCAGTATTTT
CDR3 protein: CASSREGGPADTQYF

V gene: TRBV18
D gene: NA
J gene: TRBJ1-1
clone size: once
CDR3 DNA: TGTGCCAGCTCACCAGGGACAACAGTATACACTGAAGCTTTCTTT
CDR3 protein: CASSPGTTVYTEAFF

V gene: TRBV6-5
D gene: TRBD1
J gene: TRBJ1-5
clone size: NA
CDR3 DNA: TGTGCCAGCAGTTACTCCGGACAGGGCAATCAGCCCCAGCATTTT
CDR3 protein: CASSYSGQGNQPQHF

V gene: TRBV7-9
D gene: TRBD1
J gene: TRBJ2-2
clone size: NA
CDR3 DNA: TGTGCCAGCAGCGGGGACAGGGATTTTTCCGGGGAGCTGTTTTTT
CDR3 protein: CASSGDRDFSGELFF

V gene: TRBV11-2
D gene: NA
J gene: TRBJ1-3
clone size: NA
CDR3 DNA: TGTGCCAGCACCATTGGGGCCCATGGAAACACCATATATTTT
CDR3 protein: CASTIGAHGNTIYF

V gene: TRBV9
D gene: TRBD2
J gene: TRBJ2-1
clone size: once
CDR3 DNA: TGTGCCAGCAGCGCACGGGGGGGGGCCTACAATGAGCAGTTCTTC
CDR3 protein: CASSARGGAYNEQFF

V gene: TRBV28
D gene: NA
J gene: TRBJ1-1
clone size: once
CDR3 DNA: TGTGCCAGCAGTTTGCGGGGTTCTGAAGCTTTCTTT
CDR3 protein: CASSLRGSEAFF

V gene: TRBV15
D gene: NA
J gene: TRBJ2-4
clone size: NA
CDR3 DNA: TGTGCCACCAGCAGAGATGTGGGGCAGTTTGACAGTCAGTACTTC
CDR3 protein: CATSRDVGQFDSQYF

V gene: TRBV29-1
D gene: TRBD1
J gene: TRBJ1-2
clone size: NA
CDR3 DNA: TGCAGCGTTGAAGATACCCAGGGACAGTTGAACTATGGCTACACCTTC
CDR3 protein: CSVEDTQGQLNYGYTF